The T cell receptor (beta chain) described here comes from a study of T cell responses to AZD1222 COVID-19 vaccine. Study details: Doses given second, at about 4 or about 12 weeks, were pooled. Whole-study results and caveats: Sampling captured repertoires only after the peak T cell response. Most donors were white British and more were female, and clonal diversity was possibly underestimated. Unmutated variant regions reportedly attract nearly half of all spike-specific TCRs.

Assay: immunoSEQ multiplex PCR; the TCRdb copy retains only in-frame clones and omits some. The sample lists about 120,000 clones, about 90% occurring once. To note about this clone: The antigen is unknown.

The sequence was collected from an adult in good health. The sample in question was peripheral blood, obtained on day 0 of AZD1222 vaccination.

This chain's CDR3 is CASSLMTGSLPYNEQFF. CDR3 DNA: TGTGCCAGCAGCCTAATGACAGGGTCCCTACCCTACAATGAGCAGTTCTTC. The genes are TRBV27 and TRBJ2-1, with 7 bases lining up with TRBD1. CDR3 length: 17 residues. The V and J ends lost 6 bases and 2 bases, in that order; junction bases with no gene match: 13. Looked up from germline, CDR1 is MNHEY and CDR2 is SMNVEV (reference sequence).